This is a list of T cell receptor beta chains from one sample in a study of somatic mutations in cytotoxic T cells in rheumatoid arthritis. This table comes from immunoSEQ multiplex PCR, and its TCRdb copy is limited to in-frame clones, with some not included. The sample holds around 4,000 clones, roughly 75% seen once. Material for sequencing was CD8+ T cells sorted from blood. These TCRs come from an older woman with rheumatoid arthritis. Both conserved end residues are part of each CDR3. A D gene is named only where the DNA matches it firmly. Rows give clone size only sometimes, using once, few, many, or a class for an expanded clone.

J gene	clone size	D gene	V gene	CDR3 length	CDR3 protein	CDR3 DNA
TRBJ1-1	medium-sized	NA	TRBV30	16	CAWGAPAIGGNTEAFF	TGTGCCTGGGGTGCCCCGGCGATAGGGGGGAACACTGAAGCTTTCTTT
TRBJ2-1	few	TRBD2	TRBV6-4	15	CASSAGTSGGSEQFF	TGTGCCAGCAGCGCCGGGACTAGCGGGGGGTCCGAGCAGTTCTTC
TRBJ2-2	NA	NA	TRBV6-6	16	CASLNTRLTNTGELFF	TGTGCCAGCTTGAATACCAGGCTTACGAACACCGGGGAGCTGTTTTTT
TRBJ2-5	NA	NA	TRBV11-2	10	CATLSRSQYF	TGTGCCACCCTATCCCGATCCCAGTACTTC
TRBJ2-5	NA	NA	TRBV25-1	15	CASSEIGKTDETQYF	TGTGCCAGCAGTGAAATAGGTAAAACAGATGAGACCCAGTACTTC
TRBJ1-6	NA	TRBD1	TRBV6-4	17	CASSDDGTASYNSPLHF	TGTGCCAGCAGTGACGACGGGACAGCCTCCTATAATTCACCCCTCCACTTT
TRBJ2-3	NA	TRBD2	TRBV27	16	CASSSALAGFTDTQYF	TGTGCCAGCAGTTCCGCACTAGCGGGGTTCACAGATACGCAGTATTTT
TRBJ1-5	NA	TRBD1	TRBV19	15	CASSIGTGFNQPQHF	TGTGCCAGTAGTATAGGGACAGGGTTTAATCAGCCCCAGCATTTT
TRBJ2-2	once	NA	TRBV7-3	12	CASSDMTGELFF	TGTGCCAGCAGCGACATGACCGGGGAGCTGTTTTTT
TRBJ1-5	NA	NA	TRBV9	13	CASSSYSGQPQHF	TGTGCCAGCAGCTCCTACAGTGGGCAGCCCCAGCATTTT
TRBJ2-7	NA	TRBD1	TRBV7-1	15	CASSRGQGPSYEQYF	TGTGCCAGCAGCAGAGGACAGGGGCCGTCCTACGAGCAGTACTTC
TRBJ2-3	NA	TRBD2	TRBV13	16	CASSARTSGTTDTQYF	TGTGCCAGCAGCGCCCGGACTAGCGGGACCACAGATACGCAGTATTTT
TRBJ1-3	NA	TRBD1	TRBV27	15	CASSRDSNPGNTIYF	TGTGCCAGCAGCCGGGACAGCAACCCTGGAAACACCATATATTTT
TRBJ2-5	NA	TRBD2	TRBV7-8	16	CASSLGLAGRQETQYF	TGTGCCAGCAGCTTAGGTCTAGCGGGGCGGCAAGAGACCCAGTACTTC
TRBJ2-5	NA	NA	TRBV5-6	12	CASSLAVETQYF	TGTGCCAGCAGCTTGGCCGTGGAGACCCAGTACTTC
TRBJ1-6	NA	NA	TRBV20-1	10	CSARHLPLHF	TGCAGTGCCCGACACTTACCCCTCCACTTT
TRBJ1-5	NA	NA	TRBV6-5	15	CASSPLLYSNQPQHF	TGTGCCAGCAGTCCCCTCCTCTATAGCAATCAGCCCCAGCATTTT
TRBJ2-2	NA	NA	TRBV6-4	13	CASGHSNTGELFF	TGTGCCAGCGGGCATTCGAACACCGGGGAGCTGTTTTTT
TRBJ2-5	NA	TRBD2	TRBV6-5	14	CASSGGGAYETQYF	TGTGCCAGCAGTGGCGGGGGGGCGTACGAGACCCAGTACTTC
TRBJ2-1	NA	TRBD1	TRBV6-4	14	CASSEGTGANEQFF	TGTGCCAGCAGCGAAGGGACAGGGGCTAATGAGCAGTTCTTC
TRBJ2-5	NA	NA	TRBV11-3	10	CATLSRSQYF	TGTGCCACCCTATCCCGATCCCAGTACTTC
TRBJ2-2	NA	TRBD1	TRBV2	16	CASGAGQGSITGELFF	TGTGCCAGCGGCGCGGGACAGGGGTCGATCACCGGGGAGCTGTTTTTT
TRBJ2-7	NA	TRBD2	TRBV7-8	16	CASSQFSGGASYEQYF	TGTGCCAGCAGCCAATTTAGCGGGGGGGCCTCCTACGAGCAGTACTTC
TRBJ2-4	NA	TRBD1	TRBV18	16	CASSPGTGGTKNIQYF	TGTGCCAGCTCACCAGGGACAGGGGGGACCAAAAACATTCAGTACTTC
TRBJ2-5	few	TRBD1	TRBV19	15	CASSKTGGGLETQYF	TGTGCCAGTAGTAAGACAGGGGGCGGTTTGGAGACCCAGTACTTC
TRBJ1-1	NA	TRBD1	TRBV6-5	15	CASSTPGTVNTEAFF	TGTGCCAGCAGTACACCCGGGACAGTGAACACTGAAGCTTTCTTT
TRBJ1-1	NA	NA	TRBV4-1	17	CASSQEGLLGVDPEAFF	TGCGCCAGCAGCCAAGAAGGGCTCCTGGGAGTGGACCCTGAAGCTTTCTTT
TRBJ1-5	NA	NA	TRBV2	13	CASSRGGEQPQHF	TGTGCCAGCAGTCGCGGGGGTGAACAGCCCCAGCATTTT